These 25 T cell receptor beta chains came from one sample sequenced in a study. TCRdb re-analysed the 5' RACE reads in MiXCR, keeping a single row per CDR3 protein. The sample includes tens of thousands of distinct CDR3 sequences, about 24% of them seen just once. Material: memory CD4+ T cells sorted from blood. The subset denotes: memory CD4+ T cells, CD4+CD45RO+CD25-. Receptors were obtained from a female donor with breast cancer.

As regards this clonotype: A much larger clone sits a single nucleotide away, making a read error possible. The CDR3 DNA sequence: TGCAGTGCTAGTTTGGGGGATTCCGTCTCAGGTACGCAGTATTTT. This translates into CSASLGDSVSGTQYF. The chain joins TRBV20-1 to TRBJ2-3; D may be TRBD1 or TRBD2 (5 bases each). The V gene's germline CDR1 is DFQATT and CDR2 SNEGSKA (reference sequence). The CDR3 runs 15 residues. V was pared by 3 bases and J by 8 bases, with 21 bases between.

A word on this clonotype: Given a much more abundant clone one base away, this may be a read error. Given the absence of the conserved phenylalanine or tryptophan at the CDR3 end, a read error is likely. The CDR3: CASSRTGSNSPLHS. In DNA form, the CDR3 reads TGTGCCAGCAGCCGTACAGGGTCCAATTCACCCCTCCACTCT. The rearrangement uses TRBV7-9 and TRBJ1-6; maybe TRBD1 (6 bases). Germline assignment: CDR1 SEHNR and CDR2 FQNEAQ (reference sequence). Trimming pared 5 bases from V and 7 bases from J, leaving 12 bases between. CDR3 length equals 14 residues.

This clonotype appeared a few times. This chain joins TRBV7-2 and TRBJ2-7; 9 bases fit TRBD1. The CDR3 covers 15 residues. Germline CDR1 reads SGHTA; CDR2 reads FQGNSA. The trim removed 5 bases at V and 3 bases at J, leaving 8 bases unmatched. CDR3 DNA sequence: TGTGCCAGCAGCGAGGGGACAGGGAGAATCTACGAGCAGTACTTC. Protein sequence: CASSEGTGRIYEQYF. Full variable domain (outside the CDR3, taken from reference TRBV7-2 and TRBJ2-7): GAGVSQSPSNKVTEKGKDVELRCDPISGHTALYWYRQSLGQGLEFLIYFQGNSAPDKSGLPSDRFSAERTGGSVSTLTIQRTQQEDSAVYLCASSEGTGRIYEQYFGPGTRLTVT.

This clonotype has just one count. CDR3 protein: CASSSAGTVISNEQFF. CDR3 DNA: TGTGCCAGCAGCTCAGCCGGGACAGTAATAAGCAATGAGCAGTTCTTC. The rearrangement links TRBV7-9 to TRBJ2-1; TRBD1 matches at 7 bases. Germline V gene data show CDR1 as SEHNR and CDR2 as FQNEAQ (reference sequence). The CDR3 is 16 amino acids. V lost 4 bases, J lost 6 bases, and 12 bases stayed unmatched.

The CDR3 DNA is TGCAGTGTCGGGAAAAGGGACTACACCTTC. Residues: CSVGKRDYTF. The V call is TRBV20-1, the J call TRBJ1-2, with unresolved D. The CDR3 spans 10 residues. Looked up from germline, CDR1 is DFQATT and CDR2 is SNEGSKA (reference sequence). V was trimmed by 7 bases and J by 10 bases, leaving 13 bases between them.

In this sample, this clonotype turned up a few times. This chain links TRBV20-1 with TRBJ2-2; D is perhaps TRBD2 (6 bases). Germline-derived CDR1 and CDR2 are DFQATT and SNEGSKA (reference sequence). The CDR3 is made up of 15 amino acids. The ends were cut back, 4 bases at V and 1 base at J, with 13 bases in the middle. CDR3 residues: CSAIIAEMNTGELFF. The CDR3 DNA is TGCAGTGCTATCATAGCGGAGATGAACACCGGGGAGCTGTTTTTT.

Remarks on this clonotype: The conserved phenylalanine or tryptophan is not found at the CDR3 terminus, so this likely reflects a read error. Written as DNA, the CDR3 is TGTGCCAGCAGTTTAGCACCGAACACCGGGGAGCTGTTTCTT. It translates to CASSLAPNTGELFL. This sequence joins TRBV27 and TRBJ2-2; D unresolved. The CDR3 runs 14 residues. V was cut by 2 bases and J by 0 bases, with 4 bases left in between. In germline, CDR1 is MNHEY, CDR2 SMNVEV (reference sequence).

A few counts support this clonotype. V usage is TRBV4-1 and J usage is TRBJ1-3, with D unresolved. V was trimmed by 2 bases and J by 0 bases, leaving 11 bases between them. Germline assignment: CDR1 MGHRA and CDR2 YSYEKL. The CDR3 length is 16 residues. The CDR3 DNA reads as TGCGCCAGCAGCCAATTGGGCGAGAGCTCTGGAAACACCATATATTTT. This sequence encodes CASSQLGESSGNTIYF.

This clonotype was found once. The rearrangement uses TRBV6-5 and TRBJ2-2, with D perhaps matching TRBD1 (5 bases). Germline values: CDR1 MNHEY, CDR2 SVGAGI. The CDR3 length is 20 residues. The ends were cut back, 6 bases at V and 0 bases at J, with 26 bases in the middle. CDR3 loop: CASSLTKSLRAGSNTGELFF. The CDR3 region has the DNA TGTGCCAGCAGCCTGACAAAATCACTTCGGGCAGGGTCGAACACCGGGGAGCTGTTTTTT.

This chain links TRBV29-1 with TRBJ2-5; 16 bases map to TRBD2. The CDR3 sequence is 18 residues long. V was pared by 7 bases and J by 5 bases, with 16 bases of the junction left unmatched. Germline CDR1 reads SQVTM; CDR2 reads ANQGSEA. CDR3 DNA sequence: TGCAGCGCAAAGGGGTTCCCGGGACTAGCGGGAGGGCAGGAGACCCAGTACTTC. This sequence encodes CSAKGFPGLAGGQETQYF.

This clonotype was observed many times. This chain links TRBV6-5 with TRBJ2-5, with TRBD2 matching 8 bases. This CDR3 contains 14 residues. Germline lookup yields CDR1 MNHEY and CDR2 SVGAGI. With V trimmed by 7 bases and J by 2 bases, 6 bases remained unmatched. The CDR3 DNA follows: TGTGCCAGCATCCCCGGGAGGGGTCAAGAGACCCAGTACTTC. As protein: CASIPGRGQETQYF.

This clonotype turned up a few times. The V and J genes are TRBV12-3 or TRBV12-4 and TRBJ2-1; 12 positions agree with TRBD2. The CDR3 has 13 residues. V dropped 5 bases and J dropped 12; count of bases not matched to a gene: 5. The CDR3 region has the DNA TGTGCCAGCAGTCTACCGGGACTAGCGGGGCAGTTCTTC. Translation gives CASSLPGLAGQFF.

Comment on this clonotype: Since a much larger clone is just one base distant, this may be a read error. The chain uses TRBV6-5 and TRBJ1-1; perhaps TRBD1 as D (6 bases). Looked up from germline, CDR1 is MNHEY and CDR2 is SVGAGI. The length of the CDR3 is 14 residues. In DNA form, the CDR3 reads TGTACCAGCAGGACAGACAGTGAGGACACTGAAGCTTTCTTT. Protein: CTSRTDSEDTEAFF.

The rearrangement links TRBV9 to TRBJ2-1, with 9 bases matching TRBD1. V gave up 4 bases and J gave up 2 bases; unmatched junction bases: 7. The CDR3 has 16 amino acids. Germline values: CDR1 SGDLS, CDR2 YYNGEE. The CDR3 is CASSPQWTGAYNEQFF. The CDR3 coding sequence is TGTGCCAGCAGCCCCCAATGGACAGGGGCCTACAATGAGCAGTTCTTC.

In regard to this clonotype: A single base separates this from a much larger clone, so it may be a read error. The CDR3, as DNA: TGTGCCAGCAGTTCGTACAGGGCTGATAGCAATCAGCCCCAGCATTTT. It codes for CASSSYRADSNQPQHF. V is TRBV28 and J is TRBJ1-5; D might be TRBD1 (6 bases). This CDR3 region has 16 residues. Germline lookup yields CDR1 MDHEN and CDR2 SYDVKM. V lost 4 bases, J lost 0 bases, and 13 bases lay in between.

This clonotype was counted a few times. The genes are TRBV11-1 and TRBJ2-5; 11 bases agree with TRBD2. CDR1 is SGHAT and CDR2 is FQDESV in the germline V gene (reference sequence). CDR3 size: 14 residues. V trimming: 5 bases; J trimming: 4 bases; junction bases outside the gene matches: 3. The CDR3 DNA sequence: TGTGCCAGCAGCCATCTAGCGGGAGGAGAGACCCAGTACTTC. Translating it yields CASSHLAGGETQYF.

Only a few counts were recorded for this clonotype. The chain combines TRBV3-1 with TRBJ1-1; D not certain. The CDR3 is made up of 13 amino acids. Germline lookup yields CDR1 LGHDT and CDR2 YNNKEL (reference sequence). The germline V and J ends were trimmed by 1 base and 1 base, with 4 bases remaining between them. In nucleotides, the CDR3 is TGTGCCAGCAGCCAAGTTCAGAACACTGAAGCTTTCTTT. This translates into CASSQVQNTEAFF. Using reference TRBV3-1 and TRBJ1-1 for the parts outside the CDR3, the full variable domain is DTAVSQTPKYLVTQMGNDKSIKCEQNLGHDTMYWYKQDSKKFLKIMFSYNNKELIINETVPNRFSPKSPDKAHLNLHINSLELGDSAVYFCASSQVQNTEAFFGQGTRLTVV.

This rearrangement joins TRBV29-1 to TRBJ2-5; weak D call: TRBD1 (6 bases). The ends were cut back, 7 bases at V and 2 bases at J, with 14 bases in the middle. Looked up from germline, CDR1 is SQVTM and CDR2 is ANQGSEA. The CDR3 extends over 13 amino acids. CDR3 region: CSAPSGTQETQYF. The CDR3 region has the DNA TGCAGCGCCCCATCGGGGACACAAGAGACCCAGTACTTC.

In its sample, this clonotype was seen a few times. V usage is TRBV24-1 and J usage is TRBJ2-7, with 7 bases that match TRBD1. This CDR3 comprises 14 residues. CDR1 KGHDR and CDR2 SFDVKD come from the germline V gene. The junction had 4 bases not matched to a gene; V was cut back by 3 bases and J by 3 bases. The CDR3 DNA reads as TGTGCCACCAGTGATCCCCGGGACAGCTACGAGCAGTACTTC. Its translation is CATSDPRDSYEQYF.

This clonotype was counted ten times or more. The CDR3 reads CASTASSGNYEQYF. The CDR3 DNA reads as TGTGCCAGCACAGCTTCTAGCGGGAACTACGAGCAGTACTTC. The rearrangement links TRBV6-1 to TRBJ2-7; 9 bases map to TRBD2. CDR1 is MNHNS, CDR2 SASEGT, per germline. J gave up 3 bases and V 7 bases, and 7 bases lay outside the gene matches. This CDR3 spans 14 amino acids.

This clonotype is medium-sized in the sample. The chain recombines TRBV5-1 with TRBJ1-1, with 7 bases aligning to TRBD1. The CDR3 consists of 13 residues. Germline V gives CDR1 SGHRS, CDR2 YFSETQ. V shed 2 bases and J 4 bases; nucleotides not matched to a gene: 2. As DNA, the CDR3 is TGCGCCAGCAGCTTCACAGGGGTCACTGAAGCTTTCTTT. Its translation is CASSFTGVTEAFF.

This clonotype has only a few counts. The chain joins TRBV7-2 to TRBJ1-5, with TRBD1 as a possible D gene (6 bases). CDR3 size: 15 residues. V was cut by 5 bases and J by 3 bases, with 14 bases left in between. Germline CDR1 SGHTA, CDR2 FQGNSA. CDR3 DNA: TGTGCCAGCAGCATGACAGGCTCCCTCAATCAGCCCCAGCATTTT. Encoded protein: CASSMTGSLNQPQHF.

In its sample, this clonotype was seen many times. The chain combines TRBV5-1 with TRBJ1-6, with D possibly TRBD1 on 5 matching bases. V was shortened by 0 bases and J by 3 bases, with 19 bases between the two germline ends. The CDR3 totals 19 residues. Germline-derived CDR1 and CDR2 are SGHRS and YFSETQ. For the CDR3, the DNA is TGCGCCAGCAGCTTGGATTTAGGGACCAACAGAGGCTATAATTCACCCCTCCACTTT. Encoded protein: CASSLDLGTNRGYNSPLHF.

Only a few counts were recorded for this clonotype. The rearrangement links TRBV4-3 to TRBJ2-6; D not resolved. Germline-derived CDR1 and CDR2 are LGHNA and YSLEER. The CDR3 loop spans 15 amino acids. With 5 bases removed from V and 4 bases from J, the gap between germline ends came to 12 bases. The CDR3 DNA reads TGCGCCAGCAGCGAAGGCTTAGGGGGGGCCAACGTCCTGACTTTC. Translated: CASSEGLGGANVLTF.

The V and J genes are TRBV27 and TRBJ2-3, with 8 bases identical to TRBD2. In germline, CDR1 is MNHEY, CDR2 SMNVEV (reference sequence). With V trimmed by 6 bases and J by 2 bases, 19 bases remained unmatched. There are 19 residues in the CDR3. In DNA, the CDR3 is TGTGCCAGCAGCAACCTCTGGCTCGGGGGGGGTGGGTTCACAGATACGCAGTATTTT. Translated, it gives CASSNLWLGGGGFTDTQYF.